Presented here are 25 T cell receptor beta chains from one specimen sequenced in a study of regulatory T cells in long-lasting Graves disease (dated by TCRdb to the early 2020s). The library was built by means of multiplex PCR. The instrument given in TCRdb is Illumina HiSeq 4000. TCR beta libraries were built with iRepertoire HTBI primers and Arm-PCR amplification of CDR3 regions. TCRdb took the public reads, trimmed them with fastp at Q25, ran MiXCR for clone calling and kept in-frame beta chains. Records with the same CDR3 protein are collapsed into one entry carrying the most frequent genes and DNA. This sample lists fewer than 600,000 distinct CDR3 sequences; roughly 22% were detected once. Of the sample, roughly 13% is held by the ten largest clones. The time point label corresponds to: persistent/refractory GD, antithyroid drugs over 5 years with positive TRAb. For both TCR sequencing and RNA sequencing, RNA was extracted from PBMCs in TRIzol.

Here the sequenced sample was peripheral blood mononuclear cells (PBMCs), taken when the disease was refractory, from a patient treated with antithyroid drugs. The receptors stem from a female donor with Graves disease.

This clonotype has more than one count but fewer than ten. This sequence joins TRBV12-3 or TRBV12-4 and TRBJ2-4; 8 nucleotides match TRBD1. The CDR3 runs to 15 residues. The V segment lost 1 base and the J segment 6 bases; nucleotides outside the gene matches: 5. CDR3: CASSLVGTGRNIQYF. The DNA of the CDR3 is TGTGCCAGCAGTTTAGTCGGGACAGGACGAAACATTCAGTACTTC.

This clonotype showed up many times. V gene TRBV6-5 combines with J gene TRBJ1-4; 8 bases match TRBD1. The CDR3 spans 15 residues. J lost 7 bases, V lost 0 bases, and 4 bases had no gene match. Germline CDR1 reads MNHEY; CDR2 reads SVGAGI. The chain's CDR3 is CASSYSAGGVEKLFF. Written as DNA, the CDR3 is TGTGCCAGCAGTTACTCGGCAGGGGGCGTTGAAAAACTGTTTTTT.

The rearrangement joins TRBV6-1 to TRBJ2-1; 11 nucleotides line up with TRBD2. CDR1 and CDR2 from the germline V gene are MNHNS and SASEGT. V was pared by 5 bases and J by 5 bases, with 5 bases of the junction left unmatched. CDR3 length: 15 residues. This CDR3 reads CASSRGTSGNNEQFF. For the CDR3, the DNA is TGTGCCAGCAGTCGAGGGACTAGCGGTAACAATGAGCAGTTCTTC.

Ten or more counts support this clonotype. The V call is TRBV20-1, the J call TRBJ2-7; D is possibly TRBD1 or TRBD2 (5 bases each). Per germline, CDR1 DFQATT and CDR2 SNEGSKA (reference sequence). V lost 0 bases, J lost 7 bases, and 19 bases lay in between. This CDR3 spans 15 amino acids. For the CDR3, the DNA is TGCAGTGCTAGAGATCCCACAGGAGGAGTTGGGGAGCAGTACTTC. Its protein is CSARDPTGGVGEQYF.

Concerning this clonotype itself: A much larger clone differs from this one at a single base, so this may be a read error. The chain employs TRBV29-1 and TRBJ2-2; TRBD1 matches 8 bases. Trimming at V came to 2 bases and at J to 9 bases, leaving 11 bases not matched to a gene. The CDR3 is 15 amino acids. Germline CDR1 reads SQVTM; CDR2 reads ANQGSEA. The CDR3 DNA sequence: TGCAGCGTTGAATCGGGCAGGGGGCCGGCCAGGGAGCTGTTTTTT. Protein: CSVESGRGPARELFF.

This clonotype was recorded at least ten times. The chain has TRBV6-1 and TRBJ1-1; D is perhaps TRBD1 (6 bases). V was shortened by 6 bases and J by 1 base, with 15 bases between the two germline ends. Germline assignment: CDR1 MNHNS and CDR2 SASEGT. The CDR3 runs to 15 residues. The CDR3 protein is CASSPGGLENTEAFF. The CDR3 region has the DNA TGTGCCAGCAGCCCTGGGGGCCTGGAGAACACTGAAGCTTTCTTT.

This clonotype was seen repeatedly, ten times or more. The rearrangement uses TRBV29-1 and TRBJ2-2; D is uncertain. The CDR3 is made up of 16 amino acids. V was cut by 3 bases and J by 2 bases, with 16 bases left in between. Germline CDR1 and CDR2: SQVTM and ANQGSEA. The CDR3 sequence: CSVDSGKAYNTGELFF. The CDR3 region has the DNA TGCAGCGTTGATTCTGGGAAGGCCTACAACACCGGGGAGCTGTTTTTT.

Ten or more counts support this clonotype. The chain employs TRBV6-1 and TRBJ1-1; possible D gene TRBD1, 5 bases. The CDR3 is 14 amino acids. V lost 6 bases, J lost 1 base, and 12 bases lay in between. Germline V gene sequence: CDR1 MNHNS, CDR2 SASEGT. CDR3 coding DNA: TGTGCCAGCAGGAAGGTAGGGGCGAACACTGAAGCTTTCTTT. The encoded protein is CASRKVGANTEAFF.

This clonotype has only a few counts. The chain links TRBV6-1 to TRBJ2-2; 14 bases are shared with TRBD2. V lost 5 bases to trimming and J lost 2 bases; unmatched junction nucleotides: 7. This CDR3 contains 18 residues. CDR1 MNHNS and CDR2 SASEGT come from the germline V gene. CDR3 in DNA: TGTGCCAGCAGTCCCAGGACTAGCGGGGGGCTAAACACCGGGGAGCTGTTTTTT. This sequence encodes CASSPRTSGGLNTGELFF.

This clonotype was recorded a few times. V is TRBV12-3 or TRBV12-4 and J is TRBJ2-3, with 9 bases fitting TRBD2. Trimming took 5 bases from V and 6 from J; bases not matched to a gene: 6. This CDR3 comprises 14 residues. In DNA, the CDR3 is TGTGCCAGCAGTCCCGGGACTAGCTGGGATACGCAGTATTTT. Residues: CASSPGTSWDTQYF.

This clonotype was seen only a few times. One base away lies a much larger clone, so this may be a sequencing read error. The gene calls are TRBV10-3 and TRBJ2-7; the D gene is possibly TRBD2 (5 bases). The ends were cut back, 7 bases at V and 0 bases at J, with 7 bases in the middle. Germline CDR1 ENHRY, CDR2 SYGVKD. The CDR3 extends over 12 amino acids. The CDR3, as DNA: TGTGCCATCATGGGGAGCTCCTACGAGCAGTACTTC. This gives the protein CAIMGSSYEQYF.

The chain has TRBV6-1 and TRBJ2-7; no clear D. The V gene's germline CDR1 is MNHNS and CDR2 SASEGT. CDR3 size: 14 residues. Trimming cost V 6 bases and J 1 base, with 13 bases left between them. Written as DNA, the CDR3 is TGTGCCAGCAGGGCTCGCGCGGATTCCTACGAGCAGTACTTC. Protein product: CASRARADSYEQYF.

This clonotype was counted many times. V is TRBV15 and J is TRBJ1-1, with TRBD1 matching 7 bases. The CDR3 contains 14 residues. CDR1 and CDR2 (germline): LNHNV, YYDKDF (reference sequence). Trimming cost V 4 bases and J 2 bases; bases outside gene matches: 4. Written as DNA, the CDR3 is TGTGCCACCAGCACCGGGACAGTAAACACTGAAGCTTTCTTT. This sequence encodes CATSTGTVNTEAFF.

The rearrangement links TRBV5-1 to TRBJ2-7, with a possible D match to TRBD1 (7 bases). This CDR3 is 14 amino acids long. V shed 9 bases and J shed 3 bases, with 19 bases lying between them. Germline V gene data show CDR1 as SGHRS and CDR2 as YFSETQ. The CDR3 DNA follows: TGCGCCACCCCAACGGGGGACAGCTTCTACGAGCAGTACTTC. Its protein is CATPTGDSFYEQYF.

As concerns this clonotype: A clone one base away is much larger, so this may be a read error. J is TRBJ1-2 and V is TRBV7-2; 11 nucleotides line up with TRBD1. V dropped 5 bases and J dropped 3; count of bases not matched to a gene: 5. The germline gives CDR1 SGHTA, CDR2 FQGNSA. This CDR3 is 15 amino acids long. CDR3 DNA: TGTGCCAGCAGCCCCATGGGACAGGGGGACTATGGCTACACCTTC. This translates into CASSPMGQGDYGYTF.

The chain employs TRBV20-1 and TRBJ2-2, with 7 positions matching TRBD2. V dropped 0 bases and J dropped 2; count of bases not matched to a gene: 9. Germline CDR1 is DFQATT and CDR2 is SNEGSKA (reference sequence). The CDR3 consists of 17 residues. CDR3 amino acids: CSARDSGGPGNTGELFF. In DNA, the CDR3 is TGCAGTGCTAGAGATTCGGGAGGACCGGGTAACACCGGGGAGCTGTTTTTT.

The rearrangement joins TRBV12-3 or TRBV12-4 to TRBJ1-2; D is uncertain. There are 13 residues in the CDR3. Between the trimmed V and J ends, which lost 4 bases and 4 bases, there was a span of 10 bases. CDR3: CASSYASLYGYTF. As DNA, the CDR3 is TGTGCCAGCAGTTACGCCAGCCTCTATGGCTACACCTTC.

This clonotype has a count of ten or more. V is TRBV2 and J is TRBJ2-7, with D maybe TRBD1 (6 bases). Germline V gene lookup returns CDR1 SNHLY and CDR2 FYNNEI. Trimming left V 1 base short and J 4 bases short, with 11 bases between. This CDR3 spans 14 amino acids. The CDR3 DNA is TGTGCCAGCAGTGAAGGCAGGGGTGCGTACGAGCAGTACTTC. The encoded protein is CASSEGRGAYEQYF. The whole variable domain, filled in from reference TRBV2 and TRBJ2-7, reads EPEVTQTPSHQVTQMGQEVILRCVPISNHLYFYWYRQILGQKVEFLVSFYNNEISEKSEIFDDQFSVERPDGSNFTLKIRSTKLEDSAMYFCASSEGRGAYEQYFGPGTRLTVT.

This clonotype was counted many times. The chain has TRBV12-3 or TRBV12-4 and TRBJ2-7; tentatively, D is TRBD1 (5 bases). There are 12 residues in the CDR3. Trimming shortened V by 6 bases and J by 7 bases, and 13 bases separated the two germline ends. CDR3 DNA sequence: TGTGCCAGCAGCCAGGGCCCCAGGGAGCAGTACTTC. The encoded protein is CASSQGPREQYF.

The J gene is TRBJ1-6, the V gene TRBV6-2 or TRBV6-3; 8 bases map to TRBD1. This CDR3 comprises 14 residues. Germline V gene lookup returns CDR1 MNHEY and CDR2 SVGEGT. The J segment lost 7 bases and the V segment lost 7 bases, leaving 6 bases of the junction unmatched. CDR3 sequence (DNA): TGTGCCAGCAACTTGGGACAGGACAATTCACCCCTCCACTTT. This gives the protein CASNLGQDNSPLHF.

This chain links TRBV20-1 with TRBJ1-5, with a tentative D call TRBD1 (5 bases). Germline values: CDR1 DFQATT, CDR2 SNEGSKA (reference sequence). This CDR3 has 15 residues. V was clipped by 3 bases and J by 5 bases, with 17 bases between them. The CDR3 region is CSARKPGVFYQPQHF. The CDR3 DNA follows: TGCAGTGCTAGGAAACCGGGGGTTTTCTATCAGCCCCAGCATTTT.

With regard to this clonotype: A much more abundant neighbour one base away suggests this may be a read error. The chain carries TRBV27 and TRBJ1-2; possible D gene TRBD1, 5 bases. The length of the CDR3 is 13 residues. Looked up from germline, CDR1 is MNHEY and CDR2 is SMNVEV (reference sequence). Trimming left V 5 bases short and J 3 bases short, with 10 bases between. The DNA of the CDR3 is TGTGCCAGCAGTGGGGCAGGGTACTATGGCTACACCTTC. Translating it yields CASSGAGYYGYTF.

This clonotype was seen more than once but under ten times. This chain links TRBV5-1 with TRBJ1-4, with D unclear. CDR3 length: 13 amino acids. The germline V and J ends were trimmed by 7 bases and 3 bases, with 10 bases remaining between them. Per germline, CDR1 SGHRS and CDR2 YFSETQ. In DNA form, the CDR3 reads TGCGCCAGCGCTGCCGGTTCTAATGAAAAACTGTTTTTT. Translating it yields CASAAGSNEKLFF.

This clonotype was seen only a few times. The genes are TRBV29-1 and TRBJ2-7; 8 bases map to TRBD2. Looked up from germline, CDR1 is SQVTM and CDR2 is ANQGSEA. The V and J ends lost 5 bases and 6 bases, in that order; junction bases with no gene match: 6. The CDR3 consists of 12 residues. The CDR3 DNA follows: TGCAGCGTTTCAAGGGCGGGGGGCGAGCAGTACTTC. The encoded protein is CSVSRAGGEQYF.

V gene TRBV6-2 or TRBV6-3 combines with J gene TRBJ1-4, with 8 nucleotides matching TRBD1. The V gene's germline CDR1 is MNHEY and CDR2 SVGEGT. J lost 8 bases, V lost 8 bases, and 10 bases had no gene match. This CDR3 is built from 14 residues. In nucleotides, the CDR3 is TGTGCCAGCGGGGAGGACAGGGAAGGGGAAAAACTGTTTTTT. Its protein product is CASGEDREGEKLFF.